The entry below gives a single T cell receptor beta chain sequence along with its context. These data come from a study of human T cells and chemical hapten exposure. CDR3 length equals 10 residues. CDR1 is SNHLY, CDR2 FYNNEI, per germline. TCRdb re-derived calls from the RACE reads in MiXCR, one entry per CDR3 protein. The table lists over 150,000 distinct CDR3 sequences, 25% to 35% of them singletons. The time point denotes: patch test 3, about 24 weeks after DPC sensitization. Documented treatment: therapeutic diphenylcyclopropenone sensitization with weekly scalp DPC. V gene TRBV2 combines with J gene TRBJ2-7; 10 positions match TRBD2. This TCR was sampled from a woman between 18 and 29 years old with alopecia areata. Some clones in this sample may be carry-over from other donors' samples. Sequencing was performed on whole blood, taken in connection with sensitization to the hapten diphenylcyclopropenone (DPC). CDR3 amino acids: CASLAGGPVV. In DNA, the CDR3 is TGTGCCAGTTTAGCGGGAGGCCCAGTAGTC.